A selection of T cell receptor beta chains follows, all from one sample in a study of Ad26.COV2.S vaccination and SARS-CoV-2 variants. The method was immunoSEQ multiplex PCR; TCRdb's version includes in-frame clones alone and lacks a portion of them. The sample holds about half a million clones, 89% seen once. Specimen: peripheral blood, collected in a trial of Ad26.COV2.S vaccine versus placebo. These TCRs come from a person between 18 and 60 years old who received the Ad26.COV2.S COVID-19 vaccine or a placebo. Each CDR3 is given without its conserved first and last residue. Fields, in order: CDR3 protein, D gene, CDR3 length, V gene. D genes are given only for firm matches.

ASSEYYKQETQY | . | 12 | TRBV6-1
ASSLEGRDPTDTQY | . | 14 | TRBV5-4
ASSLWGDEQY | . | 10 | TRBV13
ASRTPVGETQY | . | 11 | TRBV2
ASCPRGPVYEQY | . | 12 | TRBV28
ASSPTMGGANVLT | . | 13 | TRBV5-1
ASSEAGSGTYNEQF | TRBD2 | 14 | TRBV25-1
ASGTSGGAEQF | TRBD2 | 11 | TRBV30
ASSQDPGQGLNEQF | TRBD1 | 14 | TRBV4-2
ASSGGRLNEQF | . | 11 | TRBV2
ASSEGQGTEAF | TRBD1 | 11 | TRBV6-1
ASSIVGNSPLH | . | 11 | TRBV19
ASSLDVIGGRTEAF | . | 14 | TRBV7-9
ASSYSGGRDSQY | . | 12 | TRBV6-2/TRBV6-3
ARPRGSGNPYEQY | . | 13 | TRBV28
ASLIEQY | . | 7 | TRBV21-1
ASSVSFEGQGAF | . | 12 | TRBV9
ASSRGTNEADEQF | . | 13 | TRBV19
ASSLSQGGYGYT | . | 12 | TRBV5-1
ASSLYGMNTEAF | . | 12 | TRBV27
AWSPGTGGLEQY | TRBD1 | 12 | TRBV30
ASSQDKSGYNSPLH | . | 14 | TRBV4-2
ASSLSPSSGSSSYEQY | TRBD2 | 16 | TRBV7-2
ASSYLNSNQPQH | . | 12 | TRBV6-5
ASSASWKGGTEAF | . | 13 | TRBV9
ASSLAPNTGELF | . | 12 | TRBV19
ASSPGGGGTDTQY | . | 13 | TRBV4-3
ASSITGGGTEAF | . | 12 | TRBV19
ASSLRGMTGAEAF | . | 13 | TRBV7-9